This TCR delta chain was obtained from a study of fetal and pediatric gammadelta thymocytes (dated by TCRdb to 2022 to 2024). About the investigation overall: To strengthen a single-cell study of gammadelta thymocyte development, the researchers used bulk gammadelta thymocyte repertoires that mixed previously published data with newly generated, unpublished data. In total, the bulk gammadelta thymocyte repertoire set covered some 10 subjects, made up of 7 pediatric thymus donors and 3 fetal thymus donors. Bulk gammadelta thymocyte repertoires combined previously published data (refs 27,28) with unpublished data. To increase subject numbers and strengthen the CDR3 publicity analysis, bulk TCR repertoire data were added. Broad study findings and their caveats: Compared with post-natal repertoires, fetal gammadelta thymocyte repertoires were previously reported to be enriched for TRDV2, TRGV8 and TRGV9 usage, low N additions and public CDR3s.

From a lookup of the germline V gene, CDR1 and CDR2 are TSWWSYY and QGS. The CDR3 runs 24 amino acids, cysteine and phenylalanine included. CDR3 DNA is the only sequence kept; it has 72 bases, read in frame from the first base. Sequencing took place on an Illumina MiSeq. The source study handled its data this way. To analyze publicity, the Vgamma9Vdelta2 and nonVgamma9Vdelta2 bulk CDR3 files from each subject were merged so that every subject had one combined repertoire. CDR3 publicity was scored from 0 to 19 by checking each amino acid sequence across 9 single-cell datasets and 9 to 11 bulk repertoires, using base R and dplyr. TCRdb called clones from the public reads with CATT, and repeated DNA sequences were later combined into one row. It is TCRdb's table, rather than the study itself, that gives the V and J calls and clone size. The sample yields about 240 delta-chain clones; around 5% were counted once. The ten largest clones capture 48% of the sample.

Staining of thymocytes was performed with Zombie NIR viability dye and with antibodies against CD3 (UCHT1), TCRgammadelta (11F2), TCRVgamma9 (IMMU360) and TCRVdelta2 (IMMU389). Bulk TRD and TRG CDR3 repertoires were produced separately from sorted Vgamma9Vdelta2 and nonVgamma9Vdelta2 gammadelta thymocytes taken from human fetal and pediatric thymuses. Children undergoing cardiac surgery in Belgium were the source of the pediatric thymus tissue. The ages of the pediatric thymus donors in the study ranged between 1 and 11 years. Thymic cell suspensions were made from fetal and post-natal thymuses as previously described. NonVgamma9Vdelta2 thymocytes were sorted as CD3+ gammadeltaTCR+ cells lacking the Vgamma9+Vdelta2+ phenotype. A FACS Aria III cell sorter (BD Biosciences) was used for cell sorting. This clone was counted only a few times. Its antigen is not yet known. The protein TCRdb lists belongs to a much larger clone and differs from this DNA's translation at residue 21, which points to a read error; the protein shown is made from the DNA.

The sequenced sample was non-Vgamma9Vdelta2 gamma-delta T cells from the thymus. This specimen's cell subset or site label, interpreted: CD3+gammadeltaTCR+ thymocytes not co-expressing Vgamma9 and Vdelta2. This clonotype was sampled from a child who underwent cardiac surgery and was recorded as healthy. This chain joins TRDV1 to TRDJ1; the central 9 bases match TRDD2. The DNA sequence is given as TGTGCTCTTGGGCGAAAACTTAACCTTCCTACGGATCGGTGGGGGTTGCTACACACCGATAATCTCATCTTT. It codes for CALGRKLNLPTDRWGLLHTDNLIF.